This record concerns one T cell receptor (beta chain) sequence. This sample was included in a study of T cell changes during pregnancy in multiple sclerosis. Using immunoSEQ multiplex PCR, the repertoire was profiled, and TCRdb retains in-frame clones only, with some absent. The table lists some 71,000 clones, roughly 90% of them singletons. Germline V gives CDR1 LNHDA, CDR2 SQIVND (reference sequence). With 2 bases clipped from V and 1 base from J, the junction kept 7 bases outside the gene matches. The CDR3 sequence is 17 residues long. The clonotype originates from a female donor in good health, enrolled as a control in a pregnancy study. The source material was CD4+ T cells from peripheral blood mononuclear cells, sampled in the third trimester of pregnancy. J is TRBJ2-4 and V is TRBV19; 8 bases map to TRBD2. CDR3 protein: CASSILAGGRAKNIQYF. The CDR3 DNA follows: TGTGCCAGTAGTATACTTGCGGGGGGAAGGGCCAAAAACATTCAGTACTTC.